The 27 T cell receptor beta chains below all came from one sample that was sequenced in a study of cytomegalovirus exposure and HLA in healthy donors listed by TCRdb under 2017. Library prep was done by the immunoSEQ multiplex PCR assay. The multiplex PCR relied on a mix of 60 forward primers for TCR Vbeta segments and 13 reverse primers for TCR Jbeta segments. TCRdb obtained this table from immuneACCESS and retained in-frame rearrangements with V and J assigned. These tables miss some clones; where compared with another copy, unresolved V genes account for less than half of the shortfall, and the remainder is unexplained. The sample profile shows about 140,000 clones; roughly three quarters of them were found once. The ten largest clones take up 2% to 2.5% of the sample. The specimen was PBMCs. These receptors were collected from a young man in good health and CMV-seronegative.

V and J are TRBV6-1 and TRBJ2-5; D remains ambiguous. CDR1 is MNHNS, CDR2 SASEGT, per germline. The CDR3 totals 13 residues. V was pared by 3 bases and J by 1 base, with 6 bases between. CDR3 DNA sequence: TGTGCCAGCAGTGATATGGCCCAAGAGACCCAGTACTTC. Translating gives CASSDMAQETQYF.

This rearrangement joins TRBV5-1 to TRBJ2-5, with D possibly being TRBD1 (5 bases). The CDR3 is 14 residues long. Germline CDR1 reads SGHRS; CDR2 reads YFSETQ. Trimming removed 1 base at V and 5 bases at J, with 12 bases between. The CDR3 spells CASSLIGVMETQYF. CDR3 sequence (DNA): TGCGCCAGCAGCTTGATAGGGGTGATGGAGACCCAGTACTTC.

CDR3 residues: CAWTGFTDTQYF. The CDR3 region has the DNA TGTGCCTGGACAGGGTTCACAGATACGCAGTATTTT. The rearrangement joins TRBV30 to TRBJ2-3; possibly TRBD1 for D (5 bases). CDR1 is GTSNPN and CDR2 is SVGIG in the germline V gene (reference sequence). V lost 4 bases and J 2 bases, leaving 7 bases between the germline ends. The CDR3 has 12 amino acids. Based on the CDR3 plus reference TRBV30 and TRBJ2-3, the full variable domain is SQTIHQWPATLVQPVGSPLSLECTVEGTSNPNLYWYRQAAGRGLQLLFYSVGIGQISSEVPQNLSASRPQDRQFILSSKKLLLSDSGFYLCAWTGFTDTQYFGPGTRLTVL.

This clone was detected only once. The chain links TRBV19 to TRBJ2-3, with TRBD2 matching 9 bases. The junction had 6 bases not matched to a gene; V was cut back by 5 bases and J by 6 bases. There are 14 residues in the CDR3. Looked up from germline, CDR1 is LNHDA and CDR2 is SQIVND (reference sequence). The CDR3: CASSLTSGLDTQYF. CDR3 nucleotide sequence: TGTGCCAGTAGTCTAACTAGCGGGTTGGATACGCAGTATTTT.

V usage is TRBV2 and J usage is TRBJ2-3; 12 bases fit TRBD2. V shed 1 base and J 4 bases; nucleotides not matched to a gene: 3. Germline V CDR1 and CDR2: SNHLY, FYNNEI. The CDR3 is 16 amino acids. For the CDR3, the DNA is TGTGCCAGCAGTGAAGGACTAGCGGGAGCGGCAGATACGCAGTATTTT. Translated, it gives CASSEGLAGAADTQYF.

This clone was counted only a few times. This sequence joins TRBV7-9 and TRBJ2-7; possibly TRBD1 for D (6 bases). Germline values: CDR1 SEHNR, CDR2 FQNEAQ (reference sequence). Trimming left V 4 bases short and J 4 bases short, with 8 bases between. The CDR3 extends over 12 amino acids. CDR3 coding DNA: TGTGCCAGCAGCTCACAGGGTTACGAGCAGTACTTC. Its translation is CASSSQGYEQYF.

This clone was detected a few times. The chain joins TRBV7-9 to TRBJ2-7; tentative D call: TRBD2 (5 bases). Germline lookup yields CDR1 SEHNR and CDR2 FQNEAQ (reference sequence). V lost 5 bases and J 0 bases, leaving 8 bases between the germline ends. The CDR3 consists of 13 residues. CDR3 region: CASSMGSSYEQYF. In DNA, the CDR3 is TGTGCCAGCAGCATGGGGAGCTCCTACGAGCAGTACTTC.

The chain links TRBV4-1 to TRBJ1-2; 10 nucleotides agree with TRBD1. Germline values: CDR1 MGHRA, CDR2 YSYEKL. Unmatched junction bases numbered 4, after V lost 0 bases and J lost 6 bases. The CDR3 sequence is 15 residues long. The CDR3 sequence is CASSQDTGTGDGYTF. CDR3 in DNA: TGCGCCAGCAGCCAAGACACCGGGACAGGGGATGGCTACACCTTC.

This clone has only one observation. The rearrangement joins TRBV4-2 to TRBJ1-2; weak D call: TRBD1 (6 bases). The ends were cut back, 3 bases at V and 0 bases at J, with 14 bases in the middle. Germline CDR1 LGHNA, CDR2 YNFKEQ. The CDR3 has 16 amino acids. As DNA, the CDR3 is TGTGCCAGCAGCCAGGAGAGACAGGTCCCTAACTATGGCTACACCTTC. It encodes CASSQERQVPNYGYTF.

Only a few counts were recorded for this clone. The chain uses TRBV18 and TRBJ1-1; 7 bases fit TRBD1. The germline gives CDR1 KGHSH, CDR2 LQKENI. After removal of 4 bases from V and 0 bases from J, the junction contained 5 bases not matched to a gene. This CDR3 is 15 amino acids long. The chain's CDR3 is CASSLGQLLNTEAFF. CDR3 DNA: TGTGCCAGCTCACTGGGACAGCTCTTGAACACTGAAGCTTTCTTT.

V is TRBV6-1 and J is TRBJ1-2, with TRBD1 as a possible D gene (6 bases). Germline-derived CDR1 and CDR2 are MNHNS and SASEGT. Trimming took 6 bases from V and 6 from J, leaving 14 bases between them. This CDR3 has 13 amino acids. This chain's CDR3 is CASSLTGSDGYTF. The CDR3 bases are TGTGCCAGCAGCCTTACAGGGAGCGATGGCTACACCTTC.

The V gene is TRBV19, the J gene TRBJ1-2; D is unclear. The CDR3 totals 11 residues. Trimming left V 4 bases short and J 8 bases short, with 8 bases between. Looked up from germline, CDR1 is LNHDA and CDR2 is SQIVND (reference sequence). The CDR3 DNA sequence: TGTGCCAGTAGTACGAGAGGGGGCTACACCTTC. Residues: CASSTRGGYTF.

CDR3 sequence (DNA): TGTGCCATCAGTGATGGATCAGGGATGCGAGAGACCCAGTACTTC. Protein product: CAISDGSGMRETQYF. This chain connects TRBV10-3 to TRBJ2-5, with D perhaps matching TRBD1 (5 bases). The length of the CDR3 is 15 residues. Trimming removed 3 bases from V and 4 bases from J, with 15 bases in between. CDR1 and CDR2 from the germline V gene are ENHRY and SYGVKD.

The genes are TRBV7-9 and TRBJ1-1, with 11 nucleotides matching TRBD1. Losses at the gene ends were 5 bases for V and 3 bases for J; bases not matched to a gene: 5. The CDR3 runs to 15 residues. In germline, CDR1 is SEHNR, CDR2 FQNEAQ (reference sequence). The CDR3 region is CASSSPGQGDTEAFF. The CDR3 region has the DNA TGTGCCAGCAGCAGCCCGGGACAGGGGGACACTGAAGCTTTCTTT. The variable domain in full, completed from reference TRBV7-9 and TRBJ1-1, reads DTGVSQNPRHKITKRGQNVTFRCDPISEHNRLYWYRQTLGQGPEFLTYFQNEAQLEKSRLLSDRFSAERPKGSFSTLEIQRTEQGDSAMYLCASSSPGQGDTEAFFGQGTRLTVV.

This rearrangement joins TRBV5-1 to TRBJ2-5; D unclear. CDR3 size: 12 residues. V was clipped by 0 bases and J by 3 bases, with 3 bases between them. CDR1 is SGHRS, CDR2 YFSETQ, per germline. The CDR3 loop is CASSLVEETQYF. The CDR3 DNA is TGCGCCAGCAGCTTGGTAGAAGAGACCCAGTACTTC.

The chain couples TRBV5-1 to TRBJ1-1; the D gene is possibly TRBD1 (6 bases). The V and J ends lost 3 bases and 1 base respectively, with 13 bases between them. The CDR3 has 15 amino acids. The germline CDR1 and CDR2 sequences are SGHRS and YFSETQ. The CDR3 sequence: CASSYQTGANTEAFF. The CDR3 nucleotides are TGCGCCAGCAGCTATCAGACAGGTGCGAACACTGAAGCTTTCTTT.

The chain is built from TRBV2 and TRBJ2-7, with a tentative D call TRBD1 (5 bases). CDR1 and CDR2 from the germline V gene are SNHLY and FYNNEI. The ends were cut back, 2 bases at V and 4 bases at J, with 15 bases in the middle. This CDR3 region has 15 residues. The CDR3 coding sequence is TGTGCCAGCAGTGAATCCCCGACAGTATGGTACGAGCAGTACTTC. It translates to CASSESPTVWYEQYF.

The rearrangement uses TRBV6-5 and TRBJ2-7, with TRBD2 identical over 11 bases. Germline V gives CDR1 MNHEY, CDR2 SVGAGI. Trimming removed 6 bases from V and 0 bases from J; junction bases left unmatched: 4. The CDR3 sequence is 15 residues long. This CDR3 reads CASSPSGGSSYEQYF. The CDR3 DNA reads TGTGCCAGCAGCCCTAGCGGGGGGAGCTCCTACGAGCAGTACTTC.

CDR3 loop: CASSRGGRGETQYF. The CDR3 DNA reads as TGTGCCAGCTCCCGGGGGGGGCGCGGAGAGACCCAGTACTTC. This chain uses TRBV18 with TRBJ2-5, with 8 bases fitting TRBD2. The length of the CDR3 is 14 residues. CDR1 is KGHSH and CDR2 is LQKENI in the germline V gene. V gave up 6 bases and J gave up 4 bases; unmatched junction bases: 7.

J is TRBJ2-7 and V is TRBV5-4; perhaps TRBD2 as D (7 bases). CDR1 is SGHNT and CDR2 is YYREEE in the germline V gene (reference sequence). The CDR3 consists of 18 residues. V was pared by 0 bases and J by 1 base, with 20 bases between. The CDR3 sequence: CASSLDGPGAGGSYEQYF. For the CDR3, the DNA is TGTGCCAGCAGCTTGGATGGGCCAGGGGCCGGGGGGTCCTACGAGCAGTACTTC.

This chain uses TRBV10-3 with TRBJ1-4; D is unclear. V was clipped by 1 base and J by 4 bases, with 13 bases between them. Germline CDR1 reads ENHRY; CDR2 reads SYGVKD. The CDR3 runs 16 residues. The CDR3 sequence: CAISEFRSDSNEKLFF. In DNA form, the CDR3 reads TGTGCCATCAGTGAGTTTCGGTCCGATAGTAATGAAAAACTGTTTTTT.

The gene calls are TRBV6-1 and TRBJ1-4; 10 nucleotides align to TRBD1. The germline gives CDR1 MNHNS, CDR2 SASEGT. V shed 2 bases, J shed 7 bases, and the junction held 7 bases outside the gene matches. This CDR3 contains 16 residues. The CDR3 region is CASSEWTGGFFEKLFF. Written as DNA, the CDR3 is TGTGCCAGCAGTGAATGGACAGGGGGTTTTTTTGAAAAACTGTTTTTT.

This clone showed up just a few times. CDR3 sequence: CASSVAALAGGDNEQFF. The CDR3 bases are TGTGCCAGCAGCGTAGCTGCACTAGCGGGAGGGGACAATGAGCAGTTCTTC. The chain is built from TRBV9 and TRBJ2-1; 13 bases align to TRBD2. The V gene's germline CDR1 is SGDLS and CDR2 YYNGEE. V was clipped by 0 bases and J by 5 bases; unmatched bases: 5. The CDR3 totals 17 residues.

V and J are TRBV6-4 and TRBJ2-3, with 10 bases that match TRBD2. CDR1 MRHNA and CDR2 SNTAGT come from the germline V gene. V gave up 0 bases and J gave up 5 bases; unmatched junction bases: 8. CDR3 length: 17 amino acids. CDR3 sequence (DNA): TGTGCCAGCAGTGACTCAAGAGTAGCGGGGGGCCGAGATACGCAGTATTTT. Residues: CASSDSRVAGGRDTQYF.

The rearrangement joins TRBV7-6 to TRBJ1-2, with D perhaps matching TRBD1 (5 bases). Germline V CDR1 and CDR2: SGHVS, FNYEAQ. Trimming left V 5 bases short and J 6 bases short, with 28 bases between. The CDR3 has 18 residues. The CDR3 sequence is CASSPSLQGTPLGDGYTF. Here the CDR3 DNA reads TGTGCCAGCAGCCCATCCCTGCAGGGTACCCCTCTTGGGGATGGCTACACCTTC.

V and J are TRBV28 and TRBJ1-2, with TRBD1 matching 7 bases. Germline CDR1 and CDR2: MDHEN and SYDVKM. The CDR3 runs to 15 residues. J lost 0 bases, V lost 3 bases, and 4 bases had no gene match. As DNA, the CDR3 is TGTGCCAGCAGTTTGGGACAGATGCCTAACTATGGCTACACCTTC. Translated, it gives CASSLGQMPNYGYTF.

The rearrangement joins TRBV30 to TRBJ2-7; TRBD1 agrees at 7 bases. Germline CDR1 GTSNPN, CDR2 SVGIG (reference sequence). This CDR3 region has 14 residues. The J segment lost 1 base and the V segment lost 5 bases, leaving 8 bases of the junction unmatched. CDR3 nucleotides: TGTGCCTGGTCACTCGGGACAGCATCCTACGAGCAGTACTTC. Protein sequence: CAWSLGTASYEQYF.